This TCR beta chain was recorded in a study of OX40 agonist ivuxolimab in advanced cancers. Study in general: All patients had ivuxolimab intravenously every 2 weeks at 0.01 to 10 mg/kg. A mean age of around 63 years, range about 20 to 85, was recorded, and approximately 80% were male.

Assay used: immunoSEQ multiplex PCR; TCRdb lists only in-frame clones, some missing. The table records more than 50,000 clones, approximately 90% of them present only once. The CDR3 has 15 amino acids. V was pared by 0 bases and J by 2 bases, with 11 bases between. Germline values: CDR1 SGDLS, CDR2 YYNGEE. Worth noting for this clone: The antigen remains unidentified.

Study results and caveats: Researchers report that CD8+ T cells had, on average, more expanded clones than CD4+.

The chain joins TRBV9 to TRBJ2-5; no clear D. This receptor was identified in an adult with an advanced solid tumor such as melanoma, head and neck, liver or kidney cancer. The material was CD4+ or CD8+ T cells sorted from blood, obtained in a trial of the OX40 agonist ivuxolimab. The CDR3 is CASSVGALDQETQYF. The CDR3 DNA sequence: TGTGCCAGCAGCGTAGGAGCTCTAGATCAAGAGACCCAGTACTTC.